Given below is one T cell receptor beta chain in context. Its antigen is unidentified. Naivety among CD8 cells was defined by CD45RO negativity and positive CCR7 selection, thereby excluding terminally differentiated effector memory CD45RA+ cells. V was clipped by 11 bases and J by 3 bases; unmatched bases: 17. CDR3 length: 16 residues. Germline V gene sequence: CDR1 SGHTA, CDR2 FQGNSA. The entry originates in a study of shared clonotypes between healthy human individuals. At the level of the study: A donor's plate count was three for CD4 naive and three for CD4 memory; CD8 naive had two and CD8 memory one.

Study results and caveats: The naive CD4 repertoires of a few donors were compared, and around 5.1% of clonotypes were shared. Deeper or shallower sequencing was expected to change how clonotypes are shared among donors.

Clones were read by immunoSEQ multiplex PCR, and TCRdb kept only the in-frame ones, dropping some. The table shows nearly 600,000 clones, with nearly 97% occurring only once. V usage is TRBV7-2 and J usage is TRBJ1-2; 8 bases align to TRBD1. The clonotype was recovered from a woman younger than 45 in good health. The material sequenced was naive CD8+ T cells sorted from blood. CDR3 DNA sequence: TGTGCCCGTCCAAGGGGGACAGGATGGTATTACTATGGCTACACCTTC. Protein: CARPRGTGWYYYGYTF.